This paragraph reports one T cell receptor beta chain. As yet, its antigen is unknown. Other DNA sequences in this specimen translate into the identical CDR3. The data are from a study of shared clonotypes between healthy human individuals. Sequencing used immunoSEQ multiplex PCR; TCRdb keeps in-frame clones, though not all of them. The sample contains about 1.5 million clones, around 95% of which appear only once. Study conclusions and caveats: The study drew on few donors, limiting represented genetic and exposure-history diversity. Sequencing depth was predicted to influence how clonotypes are shared among donors.

Germline V lookup: CDR1 SGDLS, CDR2 YYNGEE. This CDR3 comprises 14 residues. V gave up 0 bases and J gave up 1 base, with 8 bases separating them. This rearrangement joins TRBV9 to TRBJ2-7; possible D gene TRBD2, 6 bases. The TCR was taken from a man younger than 45 in good health. Sequencing was carried out using naive CD4+ T cells sorted from blood. Subset here: CD45RA+ positively selected. The CDR3 protein is CASSVAGESYEQYF. For the CDR3, the DNA is TGTGCCAGCAGCGTAGCGGGAGAGTCCTACGAGCAGTACTTC.